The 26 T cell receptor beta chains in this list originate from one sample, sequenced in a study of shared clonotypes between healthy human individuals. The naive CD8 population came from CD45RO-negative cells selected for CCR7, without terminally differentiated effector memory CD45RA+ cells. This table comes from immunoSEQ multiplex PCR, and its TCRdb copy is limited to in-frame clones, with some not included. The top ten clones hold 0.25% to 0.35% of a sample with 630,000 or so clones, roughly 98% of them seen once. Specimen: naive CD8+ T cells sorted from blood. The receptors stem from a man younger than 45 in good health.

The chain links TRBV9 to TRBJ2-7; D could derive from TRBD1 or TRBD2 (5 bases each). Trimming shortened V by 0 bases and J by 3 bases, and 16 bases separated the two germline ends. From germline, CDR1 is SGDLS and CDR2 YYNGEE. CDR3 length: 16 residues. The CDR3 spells CASSVGLGEQGYEQYF. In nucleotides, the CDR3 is TGTGCCAGCAGCGTAGGATTGGGGGAGCAGGGCTACGAGCAGTACTTC.

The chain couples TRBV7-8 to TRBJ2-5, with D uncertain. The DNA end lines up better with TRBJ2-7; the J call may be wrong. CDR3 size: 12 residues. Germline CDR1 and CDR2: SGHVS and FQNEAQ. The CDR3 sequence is CASSLRNYEQYF. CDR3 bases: TGTGCCAGCAGCTTACGGAATTACGAGCAGTACTTC.

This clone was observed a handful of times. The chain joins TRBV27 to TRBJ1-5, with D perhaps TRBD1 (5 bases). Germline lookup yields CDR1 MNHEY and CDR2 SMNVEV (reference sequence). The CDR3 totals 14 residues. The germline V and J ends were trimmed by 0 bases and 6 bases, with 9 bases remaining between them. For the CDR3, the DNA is TGTGCCAGCAGTTTATCTGGGGGTTTTCAGCCCCAGCATTTT. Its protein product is CASSLSGGFQPQHF.

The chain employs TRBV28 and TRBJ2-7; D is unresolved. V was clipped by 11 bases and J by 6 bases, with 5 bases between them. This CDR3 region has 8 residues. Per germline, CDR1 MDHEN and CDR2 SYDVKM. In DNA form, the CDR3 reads TGTGCCTGGGGCGAGCAGTACTTC. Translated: CAWGEQYF.

The CDR3 DNA reads TGTGCCAGCAGTTTATCCCCAGGGGGTCGGCGCCAGTACTTC. Protein sequence: CASSLSPGGRRQYF. The chain carries TRBV27 and TRBJ2-5; 7 nucleotides align to TRBD1. The CDR3 consists of 14 residues. Germline values: CDR1 MNHEY, CDR2 SMNVEV (reference sequence). V lost 0 bases, J lost 10 bases, and 8 bases stayed unmatched.

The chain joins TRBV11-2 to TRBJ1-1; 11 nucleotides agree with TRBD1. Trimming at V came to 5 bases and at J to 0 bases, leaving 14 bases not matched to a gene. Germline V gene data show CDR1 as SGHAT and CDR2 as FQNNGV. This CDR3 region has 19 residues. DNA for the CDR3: TGTGCCAGCAGCCCGAAAGGACAGGGGGCTTTTTACGTGAACACTGAAGCTTTCTTT. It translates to CASSPKGQGAFYVNTEAFF. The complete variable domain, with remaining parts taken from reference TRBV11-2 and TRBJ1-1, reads EAGVAQSPRYKIIEKRQSVAFWCNPISGHATLYWYQQILGQGPKLLIQFQNNGVVDDSQLPKDRFSAERLKGVDSTLKIQPAKLEDSAVYLCASSPKGQGAFYVNTEAFFGQGTRLTVV.

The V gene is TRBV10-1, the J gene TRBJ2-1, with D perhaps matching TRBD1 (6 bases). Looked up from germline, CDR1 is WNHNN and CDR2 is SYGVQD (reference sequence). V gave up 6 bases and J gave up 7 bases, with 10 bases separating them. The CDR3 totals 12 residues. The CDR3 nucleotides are TGCGCCAGCAGCGACAGGTTTAATGAGCAGTTCTTC. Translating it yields CASSDRFNEQFF.

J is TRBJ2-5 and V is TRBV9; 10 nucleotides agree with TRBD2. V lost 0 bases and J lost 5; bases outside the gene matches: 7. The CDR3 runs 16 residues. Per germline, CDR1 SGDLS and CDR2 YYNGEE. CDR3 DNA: TGTGCCAGCAGCGTAGCATTAGCGGGAGGTCGGGAGACCCAGTACTTC. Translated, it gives CASSVALAGGRETQYF.

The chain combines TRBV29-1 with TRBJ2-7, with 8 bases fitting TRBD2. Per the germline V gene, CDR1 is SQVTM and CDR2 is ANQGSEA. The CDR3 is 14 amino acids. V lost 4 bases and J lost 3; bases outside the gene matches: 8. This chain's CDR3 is CSVVSGTRIYEQYF. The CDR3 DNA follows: TGCAGCGTTGTATCCGGGACTAGAATCTACGAGCAGTACTTC.

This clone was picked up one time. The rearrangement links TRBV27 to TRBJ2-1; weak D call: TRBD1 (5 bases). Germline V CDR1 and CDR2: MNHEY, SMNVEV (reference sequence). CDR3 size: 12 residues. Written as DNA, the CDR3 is TGTGTCACCCTTCAGGGCTACAATGAGCAGTTCTTC. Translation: CVTLQGYNEQFF.

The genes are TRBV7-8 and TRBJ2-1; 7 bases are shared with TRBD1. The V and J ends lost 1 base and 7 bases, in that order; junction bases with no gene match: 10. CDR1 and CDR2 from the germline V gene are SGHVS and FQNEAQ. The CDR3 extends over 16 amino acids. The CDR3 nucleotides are TGTGCCAGCAGCTTAGTCCCAGGGGGATATGGAAATGAGCAGTTCTTC. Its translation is CASSLVPGGYGNEQFF.

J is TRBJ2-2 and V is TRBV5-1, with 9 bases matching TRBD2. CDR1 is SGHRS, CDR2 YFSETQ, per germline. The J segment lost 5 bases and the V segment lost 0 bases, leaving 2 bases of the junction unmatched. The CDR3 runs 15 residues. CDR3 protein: CASSLGLAGTGELFF. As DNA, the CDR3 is TGCGCCAGCAGCTTGGGGCTAGCGGGAACCGGGGAGCTGTTTTTT. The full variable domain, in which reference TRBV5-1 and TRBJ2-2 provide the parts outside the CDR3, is KAGVTQTPRYLIKTRGQQVTLSCSPISGHRSVSWYQQTPGQGLQFLFEYFSETQRNKGNFPGRFSGRQFSNSRSEMNVSTLELGDSALYLCASSLGLAGTGELFFGEGSRLTVL.

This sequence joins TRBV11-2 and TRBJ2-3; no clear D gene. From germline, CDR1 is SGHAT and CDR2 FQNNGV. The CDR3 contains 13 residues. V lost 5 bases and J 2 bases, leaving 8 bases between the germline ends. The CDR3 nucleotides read TGTGCCAGCAGCCCACCCGCCACAGATACGCAGTATTTT. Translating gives CASSPPATDTQYF.

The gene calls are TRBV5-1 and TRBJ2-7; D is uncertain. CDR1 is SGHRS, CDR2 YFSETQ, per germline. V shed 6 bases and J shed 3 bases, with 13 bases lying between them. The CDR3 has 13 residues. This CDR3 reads CASNDGRLYEQYF. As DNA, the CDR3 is TGCGCCAGCAACGACGGCCGGCTCTACGAGCAGTACTTC.

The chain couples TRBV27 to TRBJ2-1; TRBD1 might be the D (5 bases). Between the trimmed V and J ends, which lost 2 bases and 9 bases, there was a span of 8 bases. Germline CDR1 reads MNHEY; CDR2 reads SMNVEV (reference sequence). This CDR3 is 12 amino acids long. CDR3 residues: CASSLRGIEQFF. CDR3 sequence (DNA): TGTGCCAGCAGTTTAAGGGGAATTGAGCAGTTCTTC.

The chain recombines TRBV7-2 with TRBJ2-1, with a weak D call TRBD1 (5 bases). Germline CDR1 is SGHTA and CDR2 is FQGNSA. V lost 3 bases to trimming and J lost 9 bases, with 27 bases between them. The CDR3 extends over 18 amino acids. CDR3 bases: TGTGCCAGCAGCTTTAGAGACAGACGAACCTTTCTGGAAAGTGAGCAGTTCTTC. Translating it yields CASSFRDRRTFLESEQFF. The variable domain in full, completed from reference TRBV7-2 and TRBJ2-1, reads GAGVSQSPSNKVTEKGKDVELRCDPISGHTALYWYRQSLGQGLEFLIYFQGNSAPDKSGLPSDRFSAERTGGSVSTLTIQRTQQEDSAVYLCASSFRDRRTFLESEQFFGPGTRLTVL.

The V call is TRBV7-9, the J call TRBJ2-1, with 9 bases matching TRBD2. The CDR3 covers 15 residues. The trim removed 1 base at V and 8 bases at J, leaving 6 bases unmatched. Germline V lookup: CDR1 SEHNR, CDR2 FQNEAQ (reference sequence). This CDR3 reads CASSLGLAGRYEQFF. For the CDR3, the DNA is TGTGCCAGCAGCTTAGGGCTAGCGGGGAGGTATGAGCAGTTCTTC.

The CDR3 DNA is TGTGCCAGCGGACTTATCGGGACTGTGGGCGCCGGGGAGCTGTTTTTT. Residues: CASGLIGTVGAGELFF. The chain is built from TRBV27 and TRBJ2-2; tentatively, D is TRBD2 (6 bases). Looked up from germline, CDR1 is MNHEY and CDR2 is SMNVEV (reference sequence). The CDR3 has 16 amino acids. The V gene lost 8 bases and the J gene lost 6 bases, with 22 bases spanning the gap.

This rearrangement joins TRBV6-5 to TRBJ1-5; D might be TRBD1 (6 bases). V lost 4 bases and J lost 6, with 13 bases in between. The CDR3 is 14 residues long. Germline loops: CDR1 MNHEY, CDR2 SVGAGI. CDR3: CASSSQGVTQPQHF. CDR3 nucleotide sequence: TGTGCCAGCAGTTCACAGGGTGTCACTCAGCCCCAGCATTTT.

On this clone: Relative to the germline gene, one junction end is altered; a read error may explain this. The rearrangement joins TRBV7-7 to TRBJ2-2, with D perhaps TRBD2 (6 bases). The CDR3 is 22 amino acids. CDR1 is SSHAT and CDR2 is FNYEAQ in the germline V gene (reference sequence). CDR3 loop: CASSLGPPSGPGGPGGTGELFF. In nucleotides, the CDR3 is TGTGCTAGCAGCTTAGGGCCCCCTTCGGGACCCGGCGGGCCTGGAGGGACCGGGGAGCTGTTTTTT.

The CDR3 loop is CASSLTSPDTQYF. The CDR3 nucleotides read TGTGCCAGCAGCTTAACGTCACCAGATACGCAGTATTTT. The chain uses TRBV7-3 and TRBJ2-3; D is unclear. The CDR3 length is 13 residues. The V and J ends lost 0 bases and 4 bases respectively, with 5 bases between them. CDR1 is SGHTA and CDR2 is FQGTGA in the germline V gene.

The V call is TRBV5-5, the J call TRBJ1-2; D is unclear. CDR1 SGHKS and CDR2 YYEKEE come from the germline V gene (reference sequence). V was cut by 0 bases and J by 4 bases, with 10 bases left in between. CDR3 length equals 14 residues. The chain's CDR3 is CASSLEGIRYGYTF. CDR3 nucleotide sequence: TGTGCCAGCAGCTTGGAAGGAATTCGCTATGGCTACACCTTC.

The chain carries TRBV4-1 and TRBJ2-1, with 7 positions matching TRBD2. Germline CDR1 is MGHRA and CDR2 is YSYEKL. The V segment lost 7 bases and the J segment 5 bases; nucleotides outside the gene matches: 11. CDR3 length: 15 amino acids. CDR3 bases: TGCGCCAGCAAATTGCATCTAGCGGAGGACAATGAGCAGTTCTTC. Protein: CASKLHLAEDNEQFF.

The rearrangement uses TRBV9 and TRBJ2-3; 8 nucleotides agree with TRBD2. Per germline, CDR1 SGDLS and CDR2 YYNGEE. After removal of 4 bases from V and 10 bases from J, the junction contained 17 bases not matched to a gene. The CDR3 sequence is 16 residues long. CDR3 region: CASSSQPGLEGESQYF. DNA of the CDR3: TGTGCCAGCAGCTCCCAACCGGGACTAGAGGGAGAATCGCAGTATTTT.

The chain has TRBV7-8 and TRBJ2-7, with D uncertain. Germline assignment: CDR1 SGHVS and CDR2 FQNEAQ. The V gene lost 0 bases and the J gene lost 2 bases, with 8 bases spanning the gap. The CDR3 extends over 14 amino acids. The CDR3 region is CASSLAGLTYEQYF. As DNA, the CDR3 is TGTGCCAGCAGCTTAGCGGGGTTGACCTACGAGCAGTACTTC.

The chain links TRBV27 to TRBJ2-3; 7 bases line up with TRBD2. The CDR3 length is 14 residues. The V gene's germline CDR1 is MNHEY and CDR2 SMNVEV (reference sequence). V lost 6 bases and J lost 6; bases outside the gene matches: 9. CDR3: CASSGLEHSDTQYF. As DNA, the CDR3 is TGTGCCAGCAGCGGACTAGAACACAGCGATACGCAGTATTTT.